The entry below describes one T cell receptor beta chain. This clone was observed a handful of times. No cognate antigen has been identified for it. No much larger clonotype is one base removed from it; base qualities were not supplied. This sample stems from a study of beta chain features in type 1 diabetes (dated 2018 in TCRdb). Broadly, across the study: Mean age, gender distribution, total cell number and subset yield were not different between patients and healthy donors. Across all samples, fewer than 110,000,000 sorted cells were examined, and cell number per subset correlated strongly with RNA yield. The study compared TCRB repertoires of sorted circulating CD4+ T cell subsets between recently diagnosed type 1 diabetes patients and matched healthy donors. Regulatory and stem cell-like memory subsets were obtained from only 8 patients and roughly 8 healthy donors, while naive and central memory subsets were obtained from all 30 or so donors.

A single peripheral blood draw of around 0.11 L on average was collected from each donor into heparinised tubes. Using a panel that included CD45RO, CCR7, CD25, CD127, CD95 and CD27, naive, central memory, regulatory and stem cell-like memory CD4+ T cells were sorted on a BD FACSAria II. A purity above 98% was achieved for all sorted populations. PBMCs were separated immediately by Lymphoprep density gradient centrifugation and were stained directly, without being cultured. To minimize batch effects, samples were stained and sorted in pairs, one healthy donor with one patient per experiment. CDR1 and CDR2, per the germline V gene (reference sequence), are GTSNPN and SVGIG. A distance of 13 bases separates the germline ends of V and J, which lose 1 base and 15 bases respectively. Including the terminal cysteine and phenylalanine, the CDR3 comprises 11 residues. The DNA shown is the 33-base CDR3, in frame from base 1.

The entire amount of isolated RNA was reverse transcribed using the High Capacity cDNA Reverse Transcription Kit, so the sequenced TCRB transcripts were expressed ones. Deep immunoSEQ sequencing was applied to naive, central memory and regulatory T cell samples, giving an average of approximately 4 million total reads per sample. Sorted cells were lysed in RLT buffer and RNA was extracted with DNase-treated RNeasy Micro or Mini kits, depending on cell number. Each cell subset was processed on its own to prevent cross-contamination, while patient and healthy donor samples were processed together. TCRB sequences were amplified from cDNA with the immunoSEQ multiplex PCR, producing 87-bp fragments spanning the CDR3 region. Amplicons were sequenced on the Illumina HiSeq platform. Per the authors' processing: PCR bias was corrected computationally using synthetic template baselines, and reads within Hamming distance 2 were collapsed, with unmergeable singletons discarded. Reads were aligned against IMGT to assign V, D and J genes, CDR3 length and insertions or deletions at six rearrangement sites. Within each subset, clonotype counts were normalized to the number of sorted cells before true diversity and Gini coefficients were calculated with the tcR R package. The overlap coefficient, calculated on TCRB nucleotide sequences, was used to measure repertoire sharing. Out-of-frame TCRB sequences from naive cells were analyzed as a proxy for the pre-selection repertoire. TCRdb took over this immuneACCESS table, retaining in-frame rearrangements with V and J assigned. Such tables are incomplete; in checked studies, under half of the missing clones stem from an unresolved V gene, and the remainder is unexplained. V, J and clone size derive from that table, while D and trimming were established from the DNA sequence. In all, the sample holds fewer than 500,000 clones, and around 13% of those were seen once. The top ten hold 0.03% to 0.04% of the sample.

General findings and caveats noted by the study authors: The naive, central memory and regulatory TCRB repertoires appeared to resemble one another more closely among patients than among healthy donors. HLA sub-analyses involved small numbers of individuals, so any influence of HLA type on TCRB rearrangement remained unresolved. In all four CD4+ subsets, TCRB CDR3 length was moderately but significantly shorter in type 1 diabetes patients. PCR may preferentially amplify shorter templates, but because patient and control samples were amplified and corrected together, any resulting skew would affect both groups equally. Patients with type 1 diabetes made fewer insertions and deleted more nucleotides at VDJ recombination sites, implying thymic rearrangement abnormalities. Because cDNA rather than genomic DNA was sequenced, highly expressing activated cells could have been over-represented, although no difference in activation and CD3 levels was found between groups.

Sample: naive CD4+ T cells from blood. The sample's cell subset or site, from its label and the paper: true naive CD4+ T cells. The receptor's source is a young man in good health. Recombination linked TRBV30 to TRBJ1-3, with no D gene named confidently. The sequence in DNA is TGTGCCTGGAGTGGGGGTACCTCCGCATATTTT. It translates to CAWSGGTSAYF.